This TCR beta chain was profiled in a study of blood T cell repertoires in COVID-19. Assay: immunoSEQ multiplex PCR; the TCRdb copy retains only in-frame clones and omits some. Here the sample spans about 240,000 clones, more than 75% being singletons. This sequence was found in a woman aged 40 to 55 with acute COVID-19. Sequencing input: PBMCs or T cells enriched from blood (not recorded which).

CDR3: CASSESGDTEAFF. In DNA, the CDR3 is TGCGCCAGCAGTGAGTCGGGAGACACTGAAGCTTTCTTT. This sequence joins TRBV10-1 and TRBJ1-1; D gene ambiguous. Trimming removed 0 bases at V and 3 bases at J, with 5 bases between. In germline, CDR1 is WNHNN, CDR2 SYGVQD (reference sequence). The CDR3 sequence is 13 residues long.